This T cell receptor (beta chain) was captured by sequencing in a study of identifying expanded T cells in peripheral blood. General study points: Two-week clone count variance significantly increased as total template count grew. About 1.2 clones differed between technical replicates, versus around 15 and 18 over time.

This table comes from immunoSEQ multiplex PCR, and its TCRdb copy is limited to in-frame clones, with some not included. The sample has 75,000 to 100,000 clones, around nine tenths seen once. During the collection period, no donor immune events like infections were recorded. With regard to this clone: Its target is not known.

The TCR was taken from a person aged 18 to 70 in good health. The specimen was blood.

The CDR3 DNA sequence: TGTGCCACCAGCAGATTAACCTCTGAAGCTTTCTTT. Its protein product is CATSRLTSEAFF. V gene TRBV15 combines with J gene TRBJ1-1; D gene ambiguous. Trimming removed 2 bases from V and 6 bases from J, with 7 bases in between. This CDR3 has 12 residues. Germline V gene data show CDR1 as LNHNV and CDR2 as YYDKDF (reference sequence). The full variable domain, its missing parts supplied by reference TRBV15 and TRBJ1-1, is DAMVIQNPRYQVTQFGKPVTLSCSQTLNHNVMYWYQQKSSQAPKLLFHYYDKDFNNEADTPDNFQSRRPNTSFCFLDIRSPGLGDTAMYLCATSRLTSEAFFGQGTRLTVV.